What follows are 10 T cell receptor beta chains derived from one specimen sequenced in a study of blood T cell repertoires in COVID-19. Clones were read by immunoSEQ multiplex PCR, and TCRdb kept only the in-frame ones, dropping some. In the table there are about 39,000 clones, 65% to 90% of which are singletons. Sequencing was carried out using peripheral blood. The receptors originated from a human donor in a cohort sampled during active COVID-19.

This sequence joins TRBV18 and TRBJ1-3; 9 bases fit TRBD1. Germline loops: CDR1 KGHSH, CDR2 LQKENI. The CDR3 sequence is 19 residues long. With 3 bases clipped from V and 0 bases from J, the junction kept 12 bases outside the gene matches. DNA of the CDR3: TGTGCCAGCTCACCTACCGGGACAGGGTTTATCAGCTCTGGAAACACCATATATTTT. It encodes CASSPTGTGFISSGNTIYF.

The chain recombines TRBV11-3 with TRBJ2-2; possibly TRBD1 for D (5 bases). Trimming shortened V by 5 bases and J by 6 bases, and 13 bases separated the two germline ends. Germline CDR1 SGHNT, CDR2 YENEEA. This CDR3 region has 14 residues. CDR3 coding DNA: TGTGCCAGCAGCCGCGCAGGGTCGGCCGGGGAGCTGTTTTTT. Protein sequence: CASSRAGSAGELFF.

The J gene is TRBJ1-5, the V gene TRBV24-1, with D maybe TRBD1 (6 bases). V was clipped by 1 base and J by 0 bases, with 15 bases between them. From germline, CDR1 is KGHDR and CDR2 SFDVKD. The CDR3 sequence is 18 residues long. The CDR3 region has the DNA TGTGCCACCAGTGATTTATCGCAGGGGACGTATAGCAATCAGCCCCAGCATTTT. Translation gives CATSDLSQGTYSNQPQHF.

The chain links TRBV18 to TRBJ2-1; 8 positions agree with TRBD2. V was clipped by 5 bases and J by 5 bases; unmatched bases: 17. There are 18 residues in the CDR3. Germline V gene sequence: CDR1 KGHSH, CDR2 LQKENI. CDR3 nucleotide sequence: TGTGCCAGCTCATCCCTGCCCCTACCGGGACTAGGGGACAATGAGCAGTTCTTC. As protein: CASSSLPLPGLGDNEQFF.

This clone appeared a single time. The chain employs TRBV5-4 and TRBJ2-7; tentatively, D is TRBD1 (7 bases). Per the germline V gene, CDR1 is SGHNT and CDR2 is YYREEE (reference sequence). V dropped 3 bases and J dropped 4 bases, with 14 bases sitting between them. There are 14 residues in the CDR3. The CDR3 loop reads CASSSGQAGYEQYF. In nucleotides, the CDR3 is TGTGCCAGCAGCTCCGGACAGGCGGGATACGAGCAGTACTTC. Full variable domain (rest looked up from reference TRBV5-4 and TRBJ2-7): ETGVTQSPTHLIKTRGQQVTLRCSSQSGHNTVSWYQQALGQGPQFIFQYYREEENGRGNFPPRFSGLQFPNYSSELNVNALELDDSALYLCASSSGQAGYEQYFGPGTRLTVT.

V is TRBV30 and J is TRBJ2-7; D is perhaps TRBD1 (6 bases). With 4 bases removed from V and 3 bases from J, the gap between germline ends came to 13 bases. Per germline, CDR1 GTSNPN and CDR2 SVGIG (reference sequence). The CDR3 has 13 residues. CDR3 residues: CAWTPGTLYEQYF. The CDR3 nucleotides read TGTGCCTGGACCCCAGGGACACTCTACGAGCAGTACTTC.

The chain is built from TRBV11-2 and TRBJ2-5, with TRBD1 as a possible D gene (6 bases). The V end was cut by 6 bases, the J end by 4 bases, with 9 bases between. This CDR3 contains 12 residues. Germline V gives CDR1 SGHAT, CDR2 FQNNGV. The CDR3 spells CASRRTVETQYF. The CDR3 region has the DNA TGTGCCAGCAGGAGGACAGTAGAGACCCAGTACTTC.

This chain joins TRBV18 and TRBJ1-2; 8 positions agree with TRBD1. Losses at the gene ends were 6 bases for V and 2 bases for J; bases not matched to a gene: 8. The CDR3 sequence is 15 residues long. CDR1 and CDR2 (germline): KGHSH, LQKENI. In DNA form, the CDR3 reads TGTGCCAGCTCCGGCTTGACAGGGGCGAACTATGGCTACACCTTC. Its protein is CASSGLTGANYGYTF.

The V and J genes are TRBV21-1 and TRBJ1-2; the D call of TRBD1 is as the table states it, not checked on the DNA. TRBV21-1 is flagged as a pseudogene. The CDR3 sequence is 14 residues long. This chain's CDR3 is CASKGTGPIYGYTF. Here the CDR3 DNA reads TGTGCCAGCAAAGGGACAGGGCCTATCTATGGCTACACCTTC.

The chain's CDR3 is CASSLAVDKLYNEQFF. The CDR3 DNA follows: TGCGCCAGCAGCTTGGCCGTAGACAAGCTGTACAATGAGCAGTTCTTC. The chain employs TRBV5-1 and TRBJ2-1, with D unresolved. Germline assignment: CDR1 SGHRS and CDR2 YFSETQ. There are 16 residues in the CDR3. V shed 0 bases and J shed 4 bases, with 14 bases lying between them.